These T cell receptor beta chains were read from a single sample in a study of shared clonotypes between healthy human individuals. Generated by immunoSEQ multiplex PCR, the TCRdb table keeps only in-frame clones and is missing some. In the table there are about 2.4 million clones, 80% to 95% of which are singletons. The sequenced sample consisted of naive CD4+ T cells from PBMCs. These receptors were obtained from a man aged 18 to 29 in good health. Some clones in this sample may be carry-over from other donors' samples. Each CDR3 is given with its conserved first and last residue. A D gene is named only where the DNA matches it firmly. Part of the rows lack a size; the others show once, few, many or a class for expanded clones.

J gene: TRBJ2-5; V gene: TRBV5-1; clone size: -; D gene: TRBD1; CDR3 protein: CASSLEGQGRETQYF; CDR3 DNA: TGCGCCAGCAGCTTGGAGGGACAGGGACGCGAGACCCAGTACTTC
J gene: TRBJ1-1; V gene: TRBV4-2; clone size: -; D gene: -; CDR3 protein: CASSHSGLSGTEAFF; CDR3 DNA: TGTGCCAGCAGCCACTCTGGGTTATCGGGCACTGAAGCTTTCTTT
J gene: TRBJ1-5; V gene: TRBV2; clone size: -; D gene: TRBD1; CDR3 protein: CASSEFGDRGRPQPQHF; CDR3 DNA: TGTGCCAGCAGTGAGTTTGGGGACAGGGGGCGGCCTCAGCCCCAGCATTTT
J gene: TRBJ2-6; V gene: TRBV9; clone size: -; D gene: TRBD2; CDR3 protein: CASSVSSGSTGANVLTF; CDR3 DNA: TGTGCCAGCAGCGTGTCTAGCGGGAGCACTGGGGCCAACGTCCTGACTTTC
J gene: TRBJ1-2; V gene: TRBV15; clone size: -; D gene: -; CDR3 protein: CATSSNSGGYGYTF; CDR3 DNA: TGTGCCACCAGCAGCAACAGTGGAGGCTATGGCTACACCTTC
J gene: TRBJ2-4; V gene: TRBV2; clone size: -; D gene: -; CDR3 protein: CASSPSGAQYF; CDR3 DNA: TGTGCCAGCAGCCCCTCAGGGGCCCAGTACTTC
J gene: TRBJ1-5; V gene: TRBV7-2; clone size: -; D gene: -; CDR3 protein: CASSPLFSNQPQHF; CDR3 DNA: TGTGCCAGCAGCCCCCTGTTTAGCAATCAGCCCCAGCATTTT
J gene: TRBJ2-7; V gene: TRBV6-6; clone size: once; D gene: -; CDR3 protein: CASWGEFEGYEQYF; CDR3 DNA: TGTGCCAGCTGGGGAGAGTTTGAGGGCTACGAGCAGTACTTC
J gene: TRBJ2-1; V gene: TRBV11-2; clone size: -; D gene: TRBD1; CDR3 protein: CASSSRDRGLNEQFF; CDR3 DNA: TGTGCCAGCAGCTCCCGGGACAGGGGGCTGAATGAGCAGTTCTTC
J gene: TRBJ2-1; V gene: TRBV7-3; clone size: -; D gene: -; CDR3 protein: CASSSRTNNEQFF; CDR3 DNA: TGTGCCAGCAGCTCCCGGACCAACAATGAGCAGTTCTTC
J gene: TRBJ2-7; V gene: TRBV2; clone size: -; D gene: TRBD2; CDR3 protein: CASSERLAGYEQYF; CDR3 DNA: TGTGCCAGCAGTGAGCGACTAGCGGGCTACGAGCAGTACTTC
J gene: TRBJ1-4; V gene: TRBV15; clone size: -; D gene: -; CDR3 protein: CATRGWGGEKLFF; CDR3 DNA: TGTGCCACCAGGGGGTGGGGCGGAGAAAAACTGTTTTTT
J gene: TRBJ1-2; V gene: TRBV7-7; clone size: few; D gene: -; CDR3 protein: CAIVLGTLYGYTF; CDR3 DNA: TGTGCCATTGTGCTCGGCACGCTTTATGGCTACACCTTC
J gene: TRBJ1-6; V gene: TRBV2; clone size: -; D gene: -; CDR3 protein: CASRGDPSSSPLHF; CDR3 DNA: TGTGCCAGCAGGGGAGATCCCTCGAGTTCACCCCTCCACTTT
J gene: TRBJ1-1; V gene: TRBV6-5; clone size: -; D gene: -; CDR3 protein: CASSYRRVSMNTEAFF; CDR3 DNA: TGTGCCAGCAGTTACCGGCGGGTTTCAATGAACACTGAAGCTTTCTTT
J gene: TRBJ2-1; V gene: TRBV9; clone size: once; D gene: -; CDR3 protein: CASSVGMGISYNEQFF; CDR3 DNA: TGTGCCAGCAGCGTAGGTATGGGGATTTCATACAATGAGCAGTTCTTC
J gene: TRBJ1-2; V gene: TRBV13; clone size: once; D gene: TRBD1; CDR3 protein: CASSLGRTGGDYGYTF; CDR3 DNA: TGTGCCAGCAGCTTAGGCCGGACAGGGGGCGACTATGGCTACACCTTC
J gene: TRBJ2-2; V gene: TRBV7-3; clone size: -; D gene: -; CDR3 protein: CASSFSEAGELFF; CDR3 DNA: TGTGCCAGCAGCTTTAGTGAGGCCGGGGAGCTGTTTTTT
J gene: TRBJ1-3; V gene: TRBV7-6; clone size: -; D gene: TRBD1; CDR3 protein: CASSLFSGTVGNTIYF; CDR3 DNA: TGTGCCAGCAGCTTGTTCTCCGGGACAGTTGGAAACACCATATATTTT
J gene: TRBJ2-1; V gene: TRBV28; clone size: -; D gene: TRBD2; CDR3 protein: CASSFSGTSGTARQFF; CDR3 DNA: TGTGCCAGCAGTTTTTCCGGGACTAGCGGCACGGCTAGGCAGTTCTTC
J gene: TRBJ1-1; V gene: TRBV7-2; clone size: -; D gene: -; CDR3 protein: CASSLPEQGYHTEAFF; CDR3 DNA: TGTGCCAGCAGCTTACCCGAACAGGGTTATCACACTGAAGCTTTCTTT
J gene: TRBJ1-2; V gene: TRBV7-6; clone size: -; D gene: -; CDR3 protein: CASSGDRGVGYTF; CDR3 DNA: TGTGCCAGCAGCGGCGACCGGGGGGTTGGCTACACCTTC
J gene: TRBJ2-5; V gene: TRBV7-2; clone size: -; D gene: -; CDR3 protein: CASSLLGTQYF; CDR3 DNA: TGTGCCAGCAGCCTATTGGGGACCCAGTACTTC
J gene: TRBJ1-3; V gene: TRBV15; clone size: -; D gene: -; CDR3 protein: CATSRFIPSNTIYF; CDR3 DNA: TGTGCCACCAGCAGATTCATCCCCTCGAACACCATATATTTT
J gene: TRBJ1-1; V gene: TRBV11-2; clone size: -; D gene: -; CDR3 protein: CASSGQTNTEAFF; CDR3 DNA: TGTGCCAGCAGCGGTCAGACCAACACTGAAGCTTTCTTT
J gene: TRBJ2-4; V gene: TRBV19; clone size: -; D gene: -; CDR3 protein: CASSRAGGQYF; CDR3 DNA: TGTGCCAGTAGCCGGGCCGGGGGTCAGTACTTC
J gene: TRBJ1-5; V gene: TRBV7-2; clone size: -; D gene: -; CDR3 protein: CASSLAVDQPQHF; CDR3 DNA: TGTGCCAGCAGCTTAGCCGTCGATCAGCCCCAGCATTTT
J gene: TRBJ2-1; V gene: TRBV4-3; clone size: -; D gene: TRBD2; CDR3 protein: CASSQDLPLAGGPYNEQFF; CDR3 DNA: TGCGCCAGCAGCCAAGATCTTCCCCTCGCGGGAGGGCCGTACAATGAGCAGTTCTTC
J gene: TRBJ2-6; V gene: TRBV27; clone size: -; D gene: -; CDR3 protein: CASGGRASGGVDLISGANVLTF; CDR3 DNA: TGTGCCAGCGGGGGCCGAGCCAGCGGCGGGGTAGACCTGATCTCTGGGGCCAACGTCCTGACTTTC
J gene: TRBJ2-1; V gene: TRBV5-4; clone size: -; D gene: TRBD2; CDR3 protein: CASTVVAGGPGHEQFF; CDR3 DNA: TGTGCCAGCACCGTAGTGGCGGGAGGGCCGGGCCATGAGCAGTTCTTC
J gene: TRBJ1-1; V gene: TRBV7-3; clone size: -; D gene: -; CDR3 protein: CASSLLGVNTEAFF; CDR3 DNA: TGTGCCAGCAGCTTACTAGGGGTGAACACTGAAGCTTTCTTT
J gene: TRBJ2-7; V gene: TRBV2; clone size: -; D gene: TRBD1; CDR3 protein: CASSVQGVNAHEQYF; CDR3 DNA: TGTGCCAGCAGTGTACAGGGGGTGAACGCCCACGAGCAGTACTTC
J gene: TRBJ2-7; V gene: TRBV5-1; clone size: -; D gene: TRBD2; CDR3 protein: CASSLSGTNYEQYF; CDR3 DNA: TGCGCCAGCAGCCTTAGCGGGACGAACTACGAGCAGTACTTC
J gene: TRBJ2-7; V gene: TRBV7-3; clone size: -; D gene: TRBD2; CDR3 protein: CASSDRGGSPYEQYF; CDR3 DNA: TGTGCCAGCAGCGATAGGGGCGGGAGCCCTTACGAGCAGTACTTC
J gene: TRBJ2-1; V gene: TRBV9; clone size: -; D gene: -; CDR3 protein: CASSPGQTYNEQFF; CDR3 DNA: TGTGCCAGCAGCCCCGGTCAGACCTACAATGAGCAGTTCTTC
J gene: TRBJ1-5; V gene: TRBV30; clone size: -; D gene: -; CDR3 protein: CAWSGDSLGNQPQHF; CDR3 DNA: TGTGCCTGGAGCGGGGACTCGTTAGGCAATCAGCCCCAGCATTTT
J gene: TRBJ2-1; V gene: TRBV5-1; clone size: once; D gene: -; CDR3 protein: CASSGVASYNEQFF; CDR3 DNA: TGCGCCAGCAGCGGGGTAGCTAGCTACAATGAGCAGTTCTTC
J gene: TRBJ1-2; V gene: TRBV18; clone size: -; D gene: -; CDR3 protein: CASSNTSNYGYTF; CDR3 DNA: TGTGCCAGCTCAAACACAAGTAACTATGGCTACACCTTC
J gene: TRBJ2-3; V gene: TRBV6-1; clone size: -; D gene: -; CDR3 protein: CASSEIARTDTQYF; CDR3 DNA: TGTGCCAGCAGTGAAATAGCGCGCACAGATACGCAGTATTTT
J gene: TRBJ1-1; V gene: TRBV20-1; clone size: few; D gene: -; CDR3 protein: CSARDNSEAFF; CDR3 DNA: TGCAGTGCTAGAGACAACAGTGAAGCTTTCTTT
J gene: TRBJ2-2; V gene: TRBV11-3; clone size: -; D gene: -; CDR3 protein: CASEDRWSNTGELFF; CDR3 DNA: TGTGCCAGCGAGGACCGTTGGAGTAACACCGGGGAGCTGTTTTTT
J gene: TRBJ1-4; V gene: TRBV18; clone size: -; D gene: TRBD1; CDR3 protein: CASSQDRGDEKLFF; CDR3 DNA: TGTGCCAGCTCTCAGGACAGGGGAGATGAAAAACTGTTTTTT
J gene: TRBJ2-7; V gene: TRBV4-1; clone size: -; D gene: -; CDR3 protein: CASSHRPDSYEQYF; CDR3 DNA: TGCGCCAGCAGCCACCGACCCGATTCCTACGAGCAGTACTTC
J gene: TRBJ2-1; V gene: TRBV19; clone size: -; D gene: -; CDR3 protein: CASGRGESYNEQFF; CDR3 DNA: TGTGCCAGCGGTAGGGGAGAATCCTACAATGAGCAGTTCTTC
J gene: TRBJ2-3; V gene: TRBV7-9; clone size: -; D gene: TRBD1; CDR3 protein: CASSTAQGAPDTQYF; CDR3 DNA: TGTGCCAGCAGCACAGCACAGGGGGCCCCAGATACGCAGTATTTT
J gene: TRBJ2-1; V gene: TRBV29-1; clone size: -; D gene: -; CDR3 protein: CSVGPGYNEQFF; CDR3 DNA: TGCAGCGTTGGGCCGGGCTACAATGAGCAGTTCTTC
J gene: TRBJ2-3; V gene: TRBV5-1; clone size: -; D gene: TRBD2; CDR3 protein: CASSSRTSGTDTQYF; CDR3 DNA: TGCGCCAGCAGCTCCCGGACTAGCGGCACAGATACGCAGTATTTT
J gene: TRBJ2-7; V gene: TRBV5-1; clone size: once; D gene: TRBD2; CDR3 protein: CASSLAGVAHEQYF; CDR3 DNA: TGCGCCAGCAGCTTAGCGGGAGTTGCCCACGAGCAGTACTTC
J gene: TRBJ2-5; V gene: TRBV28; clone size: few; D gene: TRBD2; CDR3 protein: CASDAGGGRQTQYF; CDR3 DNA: TGTGCCAGCGATGCGGGGGGGGGCAGGCAGACCCAGTACTTC
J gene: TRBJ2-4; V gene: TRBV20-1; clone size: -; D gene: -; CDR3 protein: CSAPSQNIQYF; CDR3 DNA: TGCAGTGCCCCCAGCCAAAACATTCAGTACTTC